This TCR beta chain stems from a study of CXCR3-negative and CXCR3-positive naive CD8 T cells. On the study more broadly: TRB reads totalled about 150 million, about 1.5 +/- 0.3 million per library.

As to this clonotype: Antigen unknown.

The study's findings and limits: Cryopreservation partially decreased CXCR3 expression, and most assays used fresh PBMCs. CXCR3-expressing naive cells carried TRB CDR3s more hydrophobic than those of CXCR3-negative naive cells. Whereas both naive subsets had comparably high diversity, memory CD8+ cells had much lower diversity.

The TRB libraries of cDNA were built by UMI-labeled 5' RACE. Reprocessing the 5' RACE reads, TCRdb reports a single entry for every CDR3 protein and omits DNA. The sample data list about 42,000 distinct CDR3 sequences. CDR1 and CDR2 (germline): MNHEY, SMNVEV (reference sequence). The CDR3 sequence is 16 residues long. Sequencing was done on a sample of naive CXCR3- CD8+ T cells from blood. Subset: CD45RO-CCR7+CD27+CD95- naive CD8+ T cells lacking CXCR3 (TNR3-). V and J are TRBV27 and TRBJ1-6. This receptor was identified in a human donor in good health. Some clones in this sample may be carry-over from other donors' samples. The CDR3 region is CASSFLPGGLNSPLHF.